Below, 8 T cell receptor beta chains from the same sample are listed, as sequenced in a study of T cells expressing NK-cell markers. TCRdb reprocessed the 5' RACE reads and reports one entry per CDR3 protein, with no DNA. The listing contains some 450,000 distinct CDR3 sequences. Material for sequencing was blood T cells: a sorted CD56 or NKG2C T cell subset, CD4+ or CD8+ T cells, or bulk PBMC T cells (not recorded which). The source is a woman between 18 and 70 years old in good health.

The chain has TRBV12-3 or TRBV12-4 and TRBJ2-2; absent DNA, TCRdb's TRBD1 call cannot be checked. This CDR3 has 15 amino acids. CDR3 sequence: CATRAPGVDTGELFF.

The genes are TRBV12-3 or TRBV12-4 and TRBJ2-6. The CDR3 has 16 amino acids. The CDR3 loop reads CASSSWISSGANVLTF.

The chain links TRBV7-9 to TRBJ2-3; the TRBD2 assignment by TCRdb is unverifiable without DNA. Germline V lookup: CDR1 SEHNR, CDR2 FQNEAQ (reference sequence). This CDR3 comprises 17 residues. The CDR3 region is CASSLAPAGGPTDTQYF.

The rearrangement uses TRBV6-1 and TRBJ2-1; with no DNA, the TCRdb D assignment of TRBD1 cannot be verified. The CDR3 has 14 amino acids. Germline assignment: CDR1 MNHNS and CDR2 SASEGT. This chain's CDR3 is CASNQGLPYNEQFF.

This rearrangement joins TRBV28 to TRBJ2-5; TCRdb selects TRBD1, and the lack of DNA leaves this call unchecked. The CDR3 consists of 17 residues. The germline gives CDR1 MDHEN, CDR2 SYDVKM. CDR3 region: CASSLYPTMGAQETQYF. The whole variable domain, remainder taken from reference TRBV28 and TRBJ2-5, is DVKVTQSSRYLVKRTGEKVFLECVQDMDHENMFWYRQDPGLGLRLIYFSYDVKMKEKGDIPEGYSVSREKKERFSLILESASTNQTSMYLCASSLYPTMGAQETQYFGPGTRLLVL.

V is TRBV6-1 and J is TRBJ2-1; TCRdb returns TRBD1, unconfirmable since there is no DNA. The V gene's germline CDR1 is MNHNS and CDR2 SASEGT. The CDR3 loop spans 15 amino acids. CDR3 loop: CASTPTQFSYNEQFF.

The chain recombines TRBV19 with TRBJ2-3; TCRdb names TRBD2, which stays unverified in the absence of DNA. CDR3 length equals 15 residues. Germline assignment: CDR1 LNHDA and CDR2 SQIVND (reference sequence). This CDR3 reads CASSIGQRSTDTQYF.

The V gene is TRBV12-3 or TRBV12-4, the J gene TRBJ1-5. There are 16 residues in the CDR3. The CDR3 loop is CASSWGSSASNQPQHF.